The next 19 T cell receptor beta chains were all read from a single sample in a study of T cell repertoires in cytomegalovirus infection. TCRdb re-derived calls from the reads in MiXCR, one entry per CDR3 protein. This sample yields about 310,000 distinct CDR3 sequences, of which 15% to 20% are seen a single time; about 12% belongs to the top ten. Material for sequencing was PBMCs. The receptors originated from a human donor in good health (CMV status not recorded). Some clones in this sample may be carry-over from other donors' samples.

The chain carries TRBV20-1 and TRBJ1-4; 7 nucleotides align to TRBD1. This CDR3 region has 15 residues. The ends lost 5 bases at V and 5 bases at J; junction bases unmatched: 11. CDR1 and CDR2 (germline): DFQATT, SNEGSKA (reference sequence). CDR3 DNA sequence: TGCAGTGCTTTTAAGGGGGCGCGTACGAATGAAAAACTGTTTTTT. This codes for CSAFKGARTNEKLFF.

This clonotype has a count of ten or more. One end of the junction is discordant with germline, which a read error may explain. The chain couples TRBV12-3 or TRBV12-4 to TRBJ2-3; a possible D gene is TRBD2 (6 bases). The CDR3 runs to 16 residues. CDR3 sequence: CASSLVRRVGTYTQYF. For the CDR3, the DNA is TGTGCCAGCAGTTTGGTTCGGAGGGTAGGCACATATACGCAGTATTTT.

This clonotype has at least ten counts. This rearrangement joins TRBV27 to TRBJ2-7; 7 nucleotides agree with TRBD1. Trimming at V came to 6 bases and at J to 3 bases, leaving 8 bases not matched to a gene. This CDR3 has 14 residues. CDR1 is MNHEY and CDR2 is SMNVEV in the germline V gene (reference sequence). In nucleotides, the CDR3 is TGTGCCAGCAGCCCTTTTAGGACAGGCTACGAGCAGTACTTC. The encoded protein is CASSPFRTGYEQYF.

The V and J genes are TRBV4-1 and TRBJ1-4; D call uncertain. CDR3 length equals 15 residues. Germline V gene lookup returns CDR1 MGHRA and CDR2 YSYEKL. Trimming took off 6 bases at V and 7 bases at J, with 18 bases between the two ends. The CDR3 region is CASRPLGRRGEKLFF. CDR3 sequence (DNA): TGCGCCAGCAGACCTTTGGGCCGCCGGGGTGAAAAACTGTTTTTT.

V is TRBV3-1 and J is TRBJ1-1; D might be TRBD1 (6 bases). CDR3 length: 14 residues. Germline V gene sequence: CDR1 LGHDT, CDR2 YNNKEL (reference sequence). The V end was cut by 1 base, the J end by 0 bases, with 6 bases between. This CDR3 is CASSQGTVNTEAFF. CDR3 nucleotides: TGTGCCAGCAGCCAAGGGACAGTGAACACTGAAGCTTTCTTT.

The rearrangement links TRBV20-1 to TRBJ1-1, with D perhaps TRBD1 (5 bases). This CDR3 has 15 residues. CDR1 is DFQATT and CDR2 is SNEGSKA in the germline V gene (reference sequence). Deletions cut 4 bases from V and 2 bases from J, with 17 bases between. CDR3 residues: CSAKRRQTQNTEAFF. The DNA of the CDR3 is TGCAGTGCTAAGAGACGACAGACACAAAACACTGAAGCTTTCTTT.

This clonotype was recorded many times. The chain couples TRBV7-2 to TRBJ2-1; 11 bases agree with TRBD2. The J segment lost 1 base and the V segment lost 1 base, leaving 6 bases of the junction unmatched. In germline, CDR1 is SGHTA, CDR2 FQGNSA. This CDR3 is 18 amino acids long. Written as DNA, the CDR3 is TGTGCCAGCAGCTTAGTGATTTCTAGCGGGGGGTCCTACAATGAGCAGTTCTTC. Translated: CASSLVISSGGSYNEQFF.

The chain combines TRBV19 with TRBJ1-1; D call uncertain. Between the trimmed V and J ends, which lost 6 bases and 1 base, there was a span of 9 bases. Germline V gene sequence: CDR1 LNHDA, CDR2 SQIVND (reference sequence). The CDR3 runs 13 residues. The DNA for the CDR3 is TGTGCCAGTAGGCTGATGAGGAACACTGAAGCTTTCTTT. Its translation: CASRLMRNTEAFF.

The chain combines TRBV12-3 or TRBV12-4 with TRBJ2-7, with 7 bases matching TRBD1. The CDR3 runs 15 residues. V was pared by 1 base and J by 4 bases, with 7 bases of the junction left unmatched. Written as DNA, the CDR3 is TGTGCCAGCAGTTTAGGACAGGGCGGGTGGTACGAGCAGTACTTC. Amino acid sequence: CASSLGQGGWYEQYF.

This clonotype came up many times. This rearrangement joins TRBV7-2 to TRBJ2-7; D is unclear. The V end was cut by 4 bases, the J end by 7 bases, with 17 bases between. This CDR3 region has 14 residues. The germline V gene has CDR1 SGHTA and CDR2 FQGNSA. This CDR3 is CASSSSRDLGEQYF. CDR3 nucleotide sequence: TGTGCCAGCAGCTCATCTAGGGATTTGGGGGAGCAGTACTTC.

This chain connects TRBV28 to TRBJ2-3; D is possibly TRBD2 (5 bases). From germline, CDR1 is MDHEN and CDR2 SYDVKM. The CDR3 totals 17 residues. With 6 bases removed from V and 3 bases from J, the gap between germline ends came to 22 bases. CDR3 sequence: CASRKAVVARSTDTQYF. The CDR3 DNA sequence: TGTGCCAGCAGAAAAGCGGTTGTTGCGAGGAGTACAGATACGCAGTATTTT.

The chain combines TRBV5-6 with TRBJ2-1; possibly TRBD2 for D (7 bases). The CDR3 extends over 15 amino acids. Deletions cut 0 bases from V and 9 bases from J, with 16 bases between. CDR1 and CDR2 from the germline V gene are SGHDT and YYEEEE. The CDR3 sequence: CASSLAGRGAGEQFF. CDR3 DNA: TGTGCCAGCAGCTTGGCCGGCCGGGGGGCTGGTGAGCAGTTCTTC. The full variable domain, completed using reference TRBV5-6 and TRBJ2-1, is DAGVTQSPTHLIKTRGQQVTLRCSPKSGHDTVSWYQQALGQGPQFIFQYYEEEERQRGNFPDRFSGHQFPNYSSELNVNALLLGDSALYLCASSLAGRGAGEQFFGPGTRLTVL.

A few counts support this clonotype. V usage is TRBV6-5 and J usage is TRBJ2-1; 7 nucleotides line up with TRBD2. The CDR3 extends over 16 amino acids. Germline V gene lookup returns CDR1 MNHEY and CDR2 SVGAGI. V was clipped by 2 bases and J by 5 bases; unmatched bases: 9. In DNA form, the CDR3 reads TGTGCCAGCAGTTACGTGGGAGGGGAGGGTCACAATGAGCAGTTCTTC. It is translated as CASSYVGGEGHNEQFF.

The gene calls are TRBV12-3 or TRBV12-4 and TRBJ1-5, with D perhaps TRBD1 (5 bases). The length of the CDR3 is 15 residues. V lost 6 bases and J lost 5, with 17 bases in between. The CDR3 protein is CASSHEGSLYQPQHF. CDR3 coding DNA: TGTGCCAGCAGCCACGAGGGGTCCCTTTATCAGCCCCAGCATTTT.

There are a few counts of this clonotype. The chain's CDR3 is CASSPRTGAFLYGYTF. In nucleotides, the CDR3 is TGTGCCAGCAGTCCCCGGACAGGGGCCTTTCTTTATGGCTACACCTTC. The chain joins TRBV12-3 or TRBV12-4 to TRBJ1-2; 9 bases map to TRBD1. The CDR3 extends over 16 amino acids. V dropped 5 bases and J dropped 5; count of bases not matched to a gene: 12.

In this sample, this clonotype turned up many times. This chain links TRBV7-2 with TRBJ2-3; D gene ambiguous. Germline CDR1 SGHTA, CDR2 FQGNSA. The CDR3 consists of 12 residues. With 8 bases removed from V and 4 bases from J, the gap between germline ends came to 10 bases. For the CDR3, the DNA is TGTGCCAGCTTCGATGGGTCAGATACGCAGTATTTT. Its protein is CASFDGSDTQYF.

The genes are TRBV20-1 and TRBJ1-5, with D hard to call. This CDR3 has 13 residues. CDR1 DFQATT and CDR2 SNEGSKA come from the germline V gene (reference sequence). The germline V and J ends were trimmed by 5 bases and 0 bases, with 8 bases remaining between them. The CDR3, as DNA: TGCAGTGCTGGGATCGATAGCAATCAGCCCCAGCATTTT. It translates to CSAGIDSNQPQHF.

The V gene is TRBV5-1, the J gene TRBJ1-1; D is undetermined. CDR3 length: 14 amino acids. The V gene lost 0 bases and the J gene lost 1 base, with 7 bases spanning the gap. CDR1 is SGHRS, CDR2 YFSETQ, per germline. The CDR3 DNA reads TGCGCCAGCAGCTTGGAGCAGCCGAACACTGAAGCTTTCTTT. Its protein product is CASSLEQPNTEAFF.

The chain carries TRBV6-1 and TRBJ2-1; 7 bases fit TRBD2. This CDR3 contains 13 residues. V was pared by 6 bases and J by 7 bases, with 6 bases of the junction left unmatched. Germline CDR1 and CDR2: MNHNS and SASEGT. The CDR3 loop reads CASRFQGGNEQFF. CDR3 DNA: TGTGCCAGCAGGTTCCAGGGAGGGAATGAGCAGTTCTTC.